Shown below are 4 T cell receptor beta chains from a single sample sequenced in a study of blood T cell repertoires in COVID-19. Repertoires were generated with immunoSEQ multiplex PCR, while TCRdb's copy carries only in-frame clones and drops some. Counted here are under 250,000 clones, roughly 81% occurring once; the ten biggest clones make up 2.9%. Sequencing was performed on peripheral blood. These receptor sequences come from a man aged 45-65 years who had recovered from COVID-19.

This chain connects TRBV18 to TRBJ1-6; 8 nucleotides line up with TRBD1. Trimming at V came to 3 bases and at J to 6 bases, leaving 4 bases not matched to a gene. Germline-derived CDR1 and CDR2 are KGHSH and LQKENI. There are 15 residues in the CDR3. The CDR3 DNA reads as TGTGCCAGCTCACCCCGGACAGGGACTAATTCACCCCTCCACTTT. Its translation is CASSPRTGTNSPLHF.

Note on this clone: At one end the junction does not follow the germline gene, possibly because of a read error. The genes are TRBV7-9 and TRBJ1-2, with 8 positions matching TRBD1. Per germline, CDR1 SEHNR and CDR2 FQNEAQ (reference sequence). CDR3 length: 14 residues. The DNA for the CDR3 is TGTGCCAGCAGCCCCGGGACAGGTCGCTCGGTTTTTCTCTTC. Residues: CASSPGTGRSVFLF.

This chain links TRBV5-1 with TRBJ1-1; D may be TRBD1 (5 bases). Germline CDR1 and CDR2: SGHRS and YFSETQ. The CDR3 covers 13 residues. V dropped 2 bases and J dropped 4 bases, with 9 bases sitting between them. Here the CDR3 reads CASSLGTGTEAFF. In nucleotides, the CDR3 is TGCGCCAGCAGCTTAGGGACTGGCACTGAAGCTTTCTTT. The full variable domain, completed using reference TRBV5-1 and TRBJ1-1, is KAGVTQTPRYLIKTRGQQVTLSCSPISGHRSVSWYQQTPGQGLQFLFEYFSETQRNKGNFPGRFSGRQFSNSRSEMNVSTLELGDSALYLCASSLGTGTEAFFGQGTRLTVV.

This chain links TRBV28 with TRBJ2-7; TRBD2 matches at 7 bases. Germline V lookup: CDR1 MDHEN, CDR2 SYDVKM. J was trimmed by 2 bases and V by 3 bases; bases with no gene match: 7. The CDR3 spans 15 residues. Here the CDR3 reads CASSFWAGRAYEQYF. The CDR3 region has the DNA TGTGCCAGCAGTTTCTGGGCAGGGAGGGCCTACGAGCAGTACTTC.